The 16 T cell receptor beta chains in this list originate from one sample, sequenced in a study of monozygotic twins with inflammatory bowel disease. TCRdb reprocessed the 5' RACE reads and keeps a single row for each CDR3 protein, giving no DNA. The listing records approximately 160,000 distinct CDR3 sequences. The sequenced material came from blood. Receptor source: a human donor with ulcerative colitis or Crohn's disease, or a healthy co-twin of an affected twin (not recorded which).

CDR3: CASSLARFGERSYNEQFF. The V gene is TRBV5-1, the J gene TRBJ2-1; without DNA, the TCRdb call of TRBD2 cannot be checked. This CDR3 comprises 18 residues. The germline gives CDR1 SGHRS, CDR2 YFSETQ.

The chain links TRBV6-1 to TRBJ2-7; without DNA, the TCRdb call of TRBD2 cannot be checked. There are 16 residues in the CDR3. Germline lookup yields CDR1 MNHNS and CDR2 SASEGT. CDR3 sequence: CASSVGLEGFPYEQYF.

The V and J genes are TRBV25-1 and TRBJ2-1; with no DNA, the TCRdb D assignment of TRBD1 cannot be verified. The CDR3 covers 15 residues. CDR1 and CDR2 from the germline V gene are MGHDK and SYGVNS. The CDR3 sequence is CASSDLLAPVNEQFF.

The chain employs TRBV7-9 and TRBJ2-2; absent DNA, TCRdb's TRBD2 call cannot be checked. The V gene's germline CDR1 is SEHNR and CDR2 FQNEAQ (reference sequence). The CDR3 is 15 amino acids. This CDR3 is CASSIPGPLREELFF. Variable domain in full (rest from reference TRBV7-9 and TRBJ2-2): DTGVSQNPRHKITKRGQNVTFRCDPISEHNRLYWYRQTLGQGPEFLTYFQNEAQLEKSRLLSDRFSAERPKGSFSTLEIQRTEQGDSAMYLCASSIPGPLREELFFGEGSRLTVL.

This chain connects TRBV10-1 to TRBJ2-1; TCRdb's D gene call, TRBD1, goes unchecked for lack of DNA. The germline CDR1 and CDR2 sequences are WNHNN and SYGVQD (reference sequence). The CDR3 totals 14 residues. The CDR3 here is CASSESYRGNEQFF.

The chain uses TRBV4-3 and TRBJ2-3; TCRdb's assignment of TRBD1 cannot be checked, as there is no DNA. Germline V gene data show CDR1 as LGHNA and CDR2 as YSLEER. The CDR3 extends over 16 amino acids. The chain's CDR3 is CASSQDGVRGRDTQYF.

V and J are TRBV12-3 or TRBV12-4 and TRBJ2-7. This CDR3 has 14 amino acids. This CDR3 is CASSLRVGYHEQYF.

The V gene is TRBV6-1, the J gene TRBJ2-1; there is no DNA to check the TCRdb D call of TRBD2. The CDR3 contains 18 residues. CDR1 is MNHNS and CDR2 is SASEGT in the germline V gene. The CDR3 protein is CASSGWRDGTSGRVEQFF.

V usage is TRBV14 and J usage is TRBJ2-1; TCRdb's assignment of TRBD2 cannot be checked, as there is no DNA. The CDR3 runs to 15 residues. Per the germline V gene, CDR1 is SGHDN and CDR2 is FVKESK. The CDR3 reads CASSPQLAGGNEQFF.

The V gene is TRBV20-1, the J gene TRBJ2-7; without DNA, the TCRdb call of TRBD2 cannot be checked. Germline V gene lookup returns CDR1 DFQATT and CDR2 SNEGSKA (reference sequence). This CDR3 has 14 amino acids. The CDR3: CSPGLSLTSYEQYF.

This rearrangement joins TRBV6-4 to TRBJ1-1. The CDR3 contains 13 residues. Germline V gene sequence: CDR1 MRHNA, CDR2 SNTAGT. The CDR3 is CARGTSLPTEAFF.

This rearrangement joins TRBV30 to TRBJ2-5; TCRdb names TRBD2, which stays unverified in the absence of DNA. There are 15 residues in the CDR3. Germline lookup yields CDR1 GTSNPN and CDR2 SVGIG (reference sequence). The CDR3 loop is CAWSLAGGLTETQYF. Full variable domain (missing parts from reference TRBV30 and TRBJ2-5): SQTIHQWPATLVQPVGSPLSLECTVEGTSNPNLYWYRQAAGRGLQLLFYSVGIGQISSEVPQNLSASRPQDRQFILSSKKLLLSDSGFYLCAWSLAGGLTETQYFGPGTRLLVL.

The chain uses TRBV27 and TRBJ2-7. The germline V gene has CDR1 MNHEY and CDR2 SMNVEV (reference sequence). CDR3 size: 13 residues. CDR3 loop: CASSFDRSDEQYF.

The chain joins TRBV2 to TRBJ1-2. The CDR3 has 13 amino acids. Germline V gene sequence: CDR1 SNHLY, CDR2 FYNNEI. CDR3 in amino acids: CASSGEDGRGYTF.

The chain uses TRBV29-1 and TRBJ2-3. The CDR3 contains 13 residues. Germline lookup yields CDR1 SQVTM and CDR2 ANQGSEA. The CDR3 reads CSVNLGSTDTQYF.

The chain carries TRBV30 and TRBJ2-3; TCRdb reports TRBD2, a call that lacks DNA to check it against. Germline V gene sequence: CDR1 GTSNPN, CDR2 SVGIG (reference sequence). The CDR3 has 14 residues. CDR3: CAWRTSGSGDTQYF.